The 25 T cell receptor beta chains in this list originate from one sample, sequenced in a study of cytomegalovirus exposure and HLA in healthy donors. PCR involved 60 Vbeta and 13 Jbeta primers. Clones were sequenced by immunoSEQ multiplex PCR, and TCRdb holds only the in-frame ones, with some missing. Of about 190,000 clones in the sample, about four fifths were seen once. Material: PBMCs. Receptors originate from a woman aged 45-65 years in good health and CMV-seropositive.

This chain joins TRBV5-4 and TRBJ2-4; TRBD1 might be the D (6 bases). Germline loops: CDR1 SGHNT, CDR2 YYREEE (reference sequence). V was shortened by 5 bases and J by 2 bases, with 14 bases between the two germline ends. This CDR3 comprises 15 residues. CDR3 DNA: TGTGCCAGCAGACTGGCCGGGGACACCAAAAACATTCAGTACTTC. Protein sequence: CASRLAGDTKNIQYF.

J is TRBJ2-3 and V is TRBV5-8; possible D gene TRBD2, 7 bases. Trimming removed 0 bases at V and 2 bases at J, with 10 bases between. The CDR3 sequence is 15 residues long. Germline loops: CDR1 SGHTS, CDR2 YDEGEE. The CDR3 protein is CASSLEGGTTDTQYF. CDR3 bases: TGTGCCAGCAGCTTGGAGGGGGGGACCACAGATACGCAGTATTTT.

The chain is built from TRBV5-3 and TRBJ2-7; 11 nucleotides line up with TRBD1. TRBV5-3 is labeled an ORF, and its function is uncertain. V shed 10 bases and J 8 bases; nucleotides not matched to a gene: 14. The CDR3 covers 14 residues. The DNA for the CDR3 is TGTGCCCCACGTCCGGGACAGGGGGTTGTAAAGCAGTACTTC. Its protein is CAPRPGQGVVKQYF.

This chain uses TRBV5-1 with TRBJ1-2, with no clear D. Germline CDR1 is SGHRS and CDR2 is YFSETQ. Trimming removed 4 bases from V and 0 bases from J, with 13 bases in between. The CDR3 totals 15 residues. The CDR3 region is CASSPITQANYGYTF. CDR3 sequence (DNA): TGCGCCAGCAGCCCCATCACACAAGCTAACTATGGCTACACCTTC.

The CDR3: CASSLERSTYNEQFF. Here the CDR3 DNA reads TGTGCCAGCAGCTTAGAAAGGAGTACCTACAATGAGCAGTTCTTC. The gene calls are TRBV7-2 and TRBJ2-1; D is uncertain. Trimming took off 1 base at V and 2 bases at J, with 9 bases between the two ends. This CDR3 spans 15 amino acids. Germline CDR1 reads SGHTA; CDR2 reads FQGNSA.

CDR3 protein: CASSQDPAGHMIHEQYF. The DNA for the CDR3 is TGCGCCAGCAGCCAAGATCCAGCGGGACACATGATCCACGAGCAGTACTTC. The chain recombines TRBV4-3 with TRBJ2-7; D is perhaps TRBD2 (7 bases). CDR1 and CDR2 (germline): LGHNA, YSLEER. V lost 0 bases, J lost 5 bases, and 20 bases lay in between. This CDR3 is built from 17 residues.

The V call is TRBV30, the J call TRBJ1-6; D is possibly TRBD1 (5 bases). CDR1 GTSNPN and CDR2 SVGIG come from the germline V gene (reference sequence). Trimming cost V 2 bases and J 0 bases, with 14 bases left between them. The CDR3 has 17 residues. CDR3: CAWSSTGFSSYNSPLHF. CDR3 bases: TGTGCCTGGAGTAGCACAGGTTTTAGCTCCTATAATTCACCCCTCCACTTT.

This chain links TRBV5-6 with TRBJ2-5, with 7 positions matching TRBD2. The V gene end was trimmed by 0 bases and the J gene end by 4 bases; junction bases not matched to a gene: 3. Germline CDR1 and CDR2: SGHDT and YYEEEE. This CDR3 contains 14 residues. The CDR3 sequence: CASSLGSSGETQYF. The CDR3 DNA sequence: TGTGCCAGCAGCTTGGGGTCTAGCGGAGAGACCCAGTACTTC.

The rearrangement links TRBV5-1 to TRBJ1-4, with 10 bases matching TRBD1. Trimming took 5 bases from V and 6 from J; bases not matched to a gene: 7. Germline CDR1 reads SGHRS; CDR2 reads YFSETQ. The CDR3 has 15 amino acids. The CDR3 is CASRAGTGVYEKLFF. The CDR3 DNA follows: TGCGCCAGCAGAGCCGGGACAGGGGTGTATGAAAAACTGTTTTTT.

V gene TRBV30 combines with J gene TRBJ1-1; 7 bases agree with TRBD1. Germline loops: CDR1 GTSNPN, CDR2 SVGIG (reference sequence). CDR3 size: 13 residues. Trimming at V came to 4 bases and at J to 3 bases, leaving 5 bases not matched to a gene. CDR3 region: CAWTGGRDTEAFF. CDR3 nucleotide sequence: TGTGCCTGGACAGGGGGAAGGGACACTGAAGCTTTCTTT.

J is TRBJ2-7 and V is TRBV10-3; TRBD1 aligns across 9 bases. V lost 2 bases to trimming and J lost 1 base; unmatched junction nucleotides: 3. The CDR3 has 15 residues. Germline loops: CDR1 ENHRY, CDR2 SYGVKD. CDR3 nucleotide sequence: TGTGCCATCAGTGAGGAGGGACAGGGTTCCTACGAGCAGTACTTC. This sequence encodes CAISEEGQGSYEQYF.

This clone came up once. This rearrangement joins TRBV9 to TRBJ2-2, with 8 bases fitting TRBD2. Germline CDR1 is SGDLS and CDR2 is YYNGEE. After removal of 4 bases from V and 3 bases from J, the junction contained 17 bases not matched to a gene. The CDR3 sequence is 19 residues long. The DNA of the CDR3 is TGTGCCAGCAGCCCCACCGGGGGGGGAACTAGCGGCCACACCGGGGAGCTGTTTTTT. Amino acids: CASSPTGGGTSGHTGELFF.

This clone was seen only a few times. This rearrangement joins TRBV4-1 to TRBJ1-2; maybe TRBD1 (6 bases). CDR1 is MGHRA, CDR2 YSYEKL, per germline. The CDR3 covers 19 residues. V was cut by 1 base and J by 3 bases, with 24 bases left in between. This chain's CDR3 is CASSQGFYRELLADYGYTF. The CDR3 coding sequence is TGCGCCAGCAGCCAAGGTTTTTACAGGGAACTCCTGGCTGACTATGGCTACACCTTC.

This chain links TRBV29-1 with TRBJ1-4; D remains unclear. The germline V gene encodes CDR1 SQVTM and CDR2 ANQGSEA. The CDR3 is 16 amino acids. With 0 bases removed from V and 2 bases from J, the gap between germline ends came to 13 bases. The CDR3 spells CSVEDRSLGTNEKLFF. For the CDR3, the DNA is TGCAGCGTTGAAGACCGCAGCCTAGGCACTAATGAAAAACTGTTTTTT.

The J gene is TRBJ2-1, the V gene TRBV7-9; the match to TRBD2 covers 9 bases. Germline-derived CDR1 and CDR2 are SEHNR and FQNEAQ (reference sequence). The CDR3 consists of 12 residues. After removal of 6 bases from V and 9 bases from J, the junction contained 3 bases not matched to a gene. The CDR3 here is CASSSGGSEQFF. Written as DNA, the CDR3 is TGTGCCAGCAGTAGCGGGGGTAGTGAGCAGTTCTTC.

The V gene is TRBV7-6, the J gene TRBJ2-3, with 7 bases fitting TRBD2. The J segment lost 5 bases and the V segment lost 0 bases, leaving 5 bases of the junction unmatched. This CDR3 contains 15 residues. Germline CDR1 is SGHVS and CDR2 is FNYEAQ. The CDR3 protein is CASSLAEGGRDTQYF. CDR3 coding DNA: TGTGCCAGCAGCTTAGCGGAGGGAGGGCGAGATACGCAGTATTTT. Using reference TRBV7-6 and TRBJ2-3 for the parts outside the CDR3, the full variable domain is GAGVSQSPRYKVTKRGQDVALRCDPISGHVSLYWYRQALGQGPEFLTYFNYEAQQDKSGLPNDRFSAERPEGSISTLTIQRTEQRDSAMYRCASSLAEGGRDTQYFGPGTRLTVL.

The chain joins TRBV7-9 to TRBJ2-7, with D perhaps matching TRBD2 (6 bases). The germline CDR1 and CDR2 sequences are SEHNR and FQNEAQ (reference sequence). This CDR3 has 15 residues. The V end was cut by 5 bases, the J end by 0 bases, with 14 bases between. This CDR3 is CASSPPRGNSYEQYF. The CDR3 bases are TGTGCCAGCAGCCCCCCACGGGGGAACTCCTACGAGCAGTACTTC.

The chain combines TRBV4-2 with TRBJ2-7; 10 nucleotides align to TRBD1. Germline V gene lookup returns CDR1 LGHNA and CDR2 YNFKEQ. With V trimmed by 1 base and J by 4 bases, 13 bases remained unmatched. CDR3 size: 18 residues. For the CDR3, the DNA is TGTGCCAGCAGCCAAGCCGCTTCATCGGGACAGGGGATTTACGAGCAGTACTTC. It is translated as CASSQAASSGQGIYEQYF.

This chain connects TRBV7-8 to TRBJ2-7; maybe TRBD1 (6 bases). CDR1 is SGHVS and CDR2 is FQNEAQ in the germline V gene. The CDR3 totals 13 residues. Trimming shortened V by 1 base and J by 6 bases, and 10 bases separated the two germline ends. The CDR3 bases are TGTGCCAGCAGCTTAGGTCGAGGGGGCGAGCAGTACTTC. Its protein is CASSLGRGGEQYF. Combining the CDR3 with reference TRBV7-8 and TRBJ2-7 gives the whole variable domain GAGVSQSPRYKVAKRGQDVALRCDPISGHVSLFWYQQALGQGPEFLTYFQNEAQLDKSGLPSDRFFAERPEGSVSTLKIQRTQQEDSAVYLCASSLGRGGEQYFGPGTRLTVT.

The V call is TRBV11-2, the J call TRBJ2-7, with D uncertain. The germline gives CDR1 SGHAT, CDR2 FQNNGV. Trimming shortened V by 3 bases and J by 9 bases, and 9 bases separated the two germline ends. The CDR3 runs to 11 residues. As DNA, the CDR3 is TGTGCCAGCAGCTTTGGTTTCGGGCAGTACTTC. Residues: CASSFGFGQYF.

The chain combines TRBV2 with TRBJ2-3; tentatively, D is TRBD2 (5 bases). The V end lost 4 bases, the J end lost 6 bases, and 8 bases lay between the germline ends. CDR1 SNHLY and CDR2 FYNNEI come from the germline V gene. The CDR3 has 12 residues. The CDR3 DNA reads as TGTGCCAGCAGTGTGCGCGGGGATACGCAGTATTTT. Its translation: CASSVRGDTQYF.

This rearrangement joins TRBV6-5 to TRBJ1-1; D is uncertain. The CDR3 has 12 residues. CDR1 is MNHEY and CDR2 is SVGAGI in the germline V gene. V lost 8 bases, J lost 10 bases, and 17 bases lay in between. The CDR3 protein is CASHLREQRAFF. The CDR3 coding sequence is TGTGCCAGCCATCTTCGGGAACAGAGAGCTTTCTTT.

The gene calls are TRBV21-1 and TRBJ1-2; the D call of TRBD1 is as the table states it, not checked on the DNA. TRBV21-1 is listed as a pseudogene. The CDR3 loop spans 11 amino acids. The CDR3 region has the DNA TGTGCCAGCAGCGGGGGCGCGGGCTACACCTTC. It encodes CASSGGAGYTF.

The rearrangement uses TRBV5-6 and TRBJ1-5, with D possibly matching TRBD1 (5 bases). V lost 4 bases to trimming and J lost 4 bases, with 9 bases between them. Germline loops: CDR1 SGHDT, CDR2 YYEEEE. This CDR3 has 13 residues. The CDR3: CASSTTANQPQHF. Written as DNA, the CDR3 is TGTGCCAGCAGCACGACAGCGAATCAGCCCCAGCATTTT.

The gene calls are TRBV4-1 and TRBJ1-2; 9 positions agree with TRBD1. The V segment lost 4 bases and the J segment 3 bases; nucleotides outside the gene matches: 6. CDR1 is MGHRA, CDR2 YSYEKL, per germline. The CDR3 consists of 15 residues. The CDR3 DNA reads as TGCGCCAGCAGCCCGGGACAGGGTATCGACTATGGCTACACCTTC. Translated, it gives CASSPGQGIDYGYTF.